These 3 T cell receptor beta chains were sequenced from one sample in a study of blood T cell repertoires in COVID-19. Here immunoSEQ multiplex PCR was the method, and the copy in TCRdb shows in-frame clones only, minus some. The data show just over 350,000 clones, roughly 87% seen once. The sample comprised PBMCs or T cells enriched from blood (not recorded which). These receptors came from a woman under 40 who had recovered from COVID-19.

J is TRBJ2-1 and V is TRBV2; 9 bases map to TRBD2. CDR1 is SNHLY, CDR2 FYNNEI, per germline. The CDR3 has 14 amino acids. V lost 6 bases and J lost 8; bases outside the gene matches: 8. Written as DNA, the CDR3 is TGTGCCAGCAGGCCAGTAGCGGGAGTATATGAGCAGTTCTTC. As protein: CASRPVAGVYEQFF.

CDR3 sequence reads: CASTRDRNPSGANVLTF. CDR3 nucleotides: TGCGCCAGCACCAGGGACAGAAATCCCTCTGGGGCCAACGTCCTGACTTTC. This chain links TRBV5-1 with TRBJ2-6, with TRBD1 identical over 7 bases. The CDR3 runs to 17 residues. Trimming at V came to 6 bases and at J to 0 bases, leaving 9 bases not matched to a gene. CDR1 and CDR2 (germline): SGHRS, YFSETQ.

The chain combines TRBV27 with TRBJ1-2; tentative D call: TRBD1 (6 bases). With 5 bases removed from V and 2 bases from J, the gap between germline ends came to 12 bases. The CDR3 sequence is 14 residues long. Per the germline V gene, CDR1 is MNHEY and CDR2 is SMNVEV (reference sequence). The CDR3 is CASSTKQGNYGYTF. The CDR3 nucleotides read TGTGCCAGCAGTACCAAACAGGGAAACTATGGCTACACCTTC.